This paragraph reports one T cell receptor beta chain. The antigen it recognizes is unknown. No base quality information exists; no much larger clone differs at one position. The data were obtained in a study of cytomegalovirus exposure and HLA in healthy donors (dated by TCRdb to the late 2010s). In terms of the full investigation: An earlier analysis of approximately 640 of the donors reported about 250 Gb of sequence data and 117 million unique TCR beta sequences from about 179 million T cells. About 280 gigabases of sequencing data and approximately 93 million unique TCR sequences were included in an early release covering about 600 HLA-typed donors. Of the approximately 400 genotyped donors, 65% to 90% were placed in the genetic ancestry cluster associated with self-reported Caucasian donors. The study was designed to test whether signatures of past pathogen exposure could be identified by cataloging public T cell receptors. The study profiled the T cell repertoires of about 720 subjects by immunosequencing and related them to cytomegalovirus serostatus. In addition to the first cohort of 666 subjects, a separate validation cohort of some 120 different subjects was used. To predict cytomegalovirus infection status, the study brought together high-throughput TCR immunosequencing, statistical association of individual TCRs with disease status, and machine learning. A later analysis re-analyzed previously published TCR beta repertoires from 550 to 700 donors and added high-resolution HLA genotyping to study TCR occurrence patterns. In the later analysis, no new phenotypic data were used to find candidate immune exposures; instead, reliance was placed on TCR beta sequences and their occurrence across donors. An earlier analysis of a few hundred of the donors applied high-throughput TCR beta sequencing to assess whether each TCR beta V gene segment acted as functional or pseudogenic. Donor age, sex, ethnicity and CMV serostatus were collected together with the repertoire data. In a later genetic analysis, genome-wide SNP genotypes for about three fifths of the roughly 670 donors were used, and that subset was treated as a discovery cohort. All discovery cohort repertoires had been generated on a single sequencing platform. Class I and class II HLA loci were covered by the typing at four-digit resolution. The number of donors typed differed by locus, with roughly 629-640 for A, B, C, DRB1 and DQB1, around 560 for DQA1, over 600 for DPA1, and some 450 for DPB1. Roughly 5 DR-DQ haplotypes were handled as single units for association and clustering, since linkage in the cohort was strong. Across some 400 genotyped donors of the cohort, an average of 235,054 unique TCR beta nucleotide sequences per donor were sequenced, and about a sixth of those sequences were non-productive.

The cohort consisted of some 670 healthy bone marrow donors. Cohort members were all nominally healthy when sampled, although unrecorded immune exposures were likely present. The donor tested CMV seronegative, placing the donor among the 350 to 400 seronegative members of the cohort. A peripheral blood sample was provided by each donor, and peripheral blood mononuclear cells were used for TCR beta sequencing. The Qiagen DNeasy Blood Extraction Kit was used to extract genomic DNA from the blood cell samples. V and J are trimmed by 0 bases and 9 bases, and the gene matches miss 9 bases of the junction. The CDR3 has 16 amino acids, counting the end cysteine and phenylalanine. The CDR3 DNA has 48 bases and is translated from base 1. Via the germline V gene, CDR1 is MGHRA and CDR2 YSYEKL. The library relied on the immunoSEQ multiplex PCR assay. For the multiplex PCR, a mixture combining 60 forward primers for TCR Vbeta segments and 13 reverse primers for TCR Jbeta segments was used. Amplification of the CDR3 region of rearranged TCR beta genes was performed with a multiplex PCR assay on genomic DNA. The amplified TCR beta libraries were sequenced on the Illumina HiSeq System as 87-base-pair reads. Concerning the study's data processing: A later analysis tallied roughly 80 million unique TCR beta chains across the 666 repertoires, and around 10 million of those chains were shared by two or more donors. To remove PCR and sequencing errors, raw reads were error-corrected and collapsed into unique sequences using a nearest-neighbor algorithm that merged closely related sequences. To assign V, D and J gene segments, CDR3 sequences were aligned to IMGT reference sequences. Each retained sequence needed at least a six-nucleotide match to both a V gene segment and a J gene segment. Rearrangements were classified as productive when the CDR3 lacked stop codons and remained in frame with V and J, and all other rearrangements were classified as non-productive. Following IMGT convention, CDR3 was defined as the stretch from the second conserved V-encoded cysteine to the conserved J-encoded phenylalanine. The earlier analysis of fewer than 750 of the donors excluded sequences that lacked an unambiguous match to a single V gene segment. An earlier analysis of 450 to 650 of the donors called V segments functional above 56.7% productive rearrangements and segregating when the between-donor standard deviation exceeded 5%. To diagnose cytomegalovirus status from the catalog of TCR beta chain sequences, a statistical classification framework was built. V and J gene assignment, in a later analysis, came from comparing TCR nucleotide sequences with IMGT/GENE-DB human TR gene sequences. In a later analysis, CDR3 sequences and most-parsimonious VDJ recombination scenarios were assigned using the TCRdist pipeline. A later analysis defined each TCR beta chain by its CDR3 amino acid sequence plus V-gene family, and excluded reads lacking a unique V-gene family. As a way to deal with suspected cross-contamination and a sequencing artifact, a later analysis dropped nearly 600 nucleotide sequences that were highly shared and had low generation probability. In a later analysis, a clonal expansion index for each public chain was calculated from normalized within-repertoire ranks of inferred template counts. Generation probabilities in a later analysis came from a VDJ recombination model fitted to out-of-frame rearrangements, and those results were checked against IGoR. A later analysis scored TCR-TCR, TCR-HLA and TCR-CMV co-occurrence with hypergeometric tests, applying a repertoire-size bias correction to TCR pairs. A later analysis estimated false discovery rates by permuting HLA or CMV assignments 20 times. A later analysis grouped co-occurring TCRs with DBSCAN, adding TCRdist sequence similarity when clustering within HLA-allele-positive subsets. Repertoires with fewer than 30,000 or more than 120,000 public chains, plus five repertoires with anomalous nucleotide sharing, were excluded from co-occurrence clustering. As stored in TCRdb, this immuneACCESS dataset retains in-frame rearrangements with V and J assigned. A fraction of the clones does not appear; measured against another copy, unresolved V genes explain less than half of the discrepancy, and the remainder lacks a known reason. Clone size and V and J calls were adopted from that table, with D and trimming inferred from the DNA. Recorded for this sample are about 200,000 clones; about 77% of them occurred a single time. The top ten clonotypes cover 2.5% to 3.5% of the sample.

Study-wide findings and limitations: A later analysis associated about 17,000 TCR beta sequences with specific HLA alleles at a false discovery rate of 0.05. A few of the identified cytomegalovirus-associated TCR beta chains were confirmed in vitro to be specific for cytomegalovirus antigens. Only TCR beta chains were sequenced in this cohort, and the absence of alpha or paired-chain data limited detectable features. A later genetic analysis associated a missense DCLRE1C variant with V-gene and J-gene trimming of TCR beta chains, and an independent cohort replicated the association. In a later analysis, the rate of TCR association differed among HLA loci, with DRB1 alleles having the most associated TCRs and HLA-C alleles having the fewest. Because some donors lacked HLA typing at each locus, the association tests relied only on the typed subset. Compared with equally common non-associated chains, HLA-associated TCR beta chains in a later analysis were more clonally expanded and had lower generation probabilities. Immune exposure information for the cohort was limited to CMV serostatus. A group of highly shared sequence variants was considered likely to be a technical artifact of the sequencing pipeline. About 17 rarely observed V segments, including chromosome 9 orphons, were excluded from the earlier analysis of a few hundred of the donors because counts were too low. The classifier was reported to diagnose cytomegalovirus status with high specificity and sensitivity in both the original cohort and the validation cohort. The authors suggested that the approach could potentially be extended to other disease states and immunological phenotypes. Strong co-occurrence of HLA alleles, especially DR and DQ, made assigning TCR associations to individual alleles difficult. A later analysis found that most CMV-associated TCR beta chains appeared HLA-restricted, with HLA associations seemingly driven largely by CMV exposure. Linkage disequilibrium might explain the correlated functional status among segregating V segments, but an unknown experimental factor could not be ruled out. While some public TCRs were present in many individuals, most TCR sequences turned up only very rarely across donors. Broadly in line with IMGT annotations, most TCR beta V segments showed up in productive rearrangements about 90% or about 30% of the time in an earlier analysis of 450 to 750 of the donors. Because the 87-base-pair reads could not distinguish some IMGT-functional V segments, including TRBV6-2 and TRBV6-3, those segments were excluded. The study listed 150 to 200 TCR beta chains as associated with cytomegalovirus. A further reported finding was that TCR beta sequences accurately predicted the HLA-A and HLA-B alleles for most subjects in the first cohort. Compared with the roughly 720-donor mean, donors in an Asian-associated ancestry cluster had fewer N-insertions in productive TCRs, according to a later genetic analysis. According to a later analysis, parvovirus B19, influenza, CMV and Epstein-Barr virus appeared linked to several top co-occurrence clusters. Roughly uniform sequencing depth across donors was assumed in presence/absence analyses, although this assumption may not hold.

The sequence links TRBV4-1 to TRBJ1-5, with 9 bases in between that match TRBD1. Source material: PBMCs. The clonotype was recovered from a woman in her 30s in good health and CMV-seronegative. The DNA sequence follows: TGCGCCAGCAGCCAAGAAGGGACAGGGACCCTCACGCCCCAGCATTTT. This codes for CASSQEGTGTLTPQHF.